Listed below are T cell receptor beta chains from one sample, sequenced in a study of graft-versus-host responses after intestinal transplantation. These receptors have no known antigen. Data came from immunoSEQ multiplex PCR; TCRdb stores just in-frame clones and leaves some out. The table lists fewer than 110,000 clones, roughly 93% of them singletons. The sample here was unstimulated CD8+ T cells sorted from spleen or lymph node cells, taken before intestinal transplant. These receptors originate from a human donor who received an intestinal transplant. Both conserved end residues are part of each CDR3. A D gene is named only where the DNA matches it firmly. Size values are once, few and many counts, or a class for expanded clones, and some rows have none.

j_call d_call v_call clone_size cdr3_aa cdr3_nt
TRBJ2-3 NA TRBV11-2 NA CASSLAPVGKGITDTQYF TGTGCCAGCAGCTTAGCTCCAGTTGGCAAAGGGATCACAGATACGCAGTATTTT
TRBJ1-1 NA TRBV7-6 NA CASSWGGGAEAFF TGTGCCAGCAGCTGGGGGGGCGGGGCTGAAGCTTTCTTT
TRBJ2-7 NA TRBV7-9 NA CASSLGRVNSYEQYF TGTGCCAGCAGCTTGGGACGGGTTAACTCCTACGAGCAGTACTTC
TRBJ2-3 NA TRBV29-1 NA CSVERGYTDTQYF TGCAGCGTTGAACGCGGTTACACAGATACGCAGTATTTT
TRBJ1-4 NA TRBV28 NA CASSNGEEKLFF TGTGCCAGCAGCAACGGGGAGGAAAAACTGTTTTTT
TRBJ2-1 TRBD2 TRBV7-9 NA CASSLLAGGRHEQFF TGTGCCAGCAGCTTGCTAGCGGGGGGGAGGCATGAGCAGTTCTTC
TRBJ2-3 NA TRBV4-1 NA CASSRPGTTTDTQYF TGCGCCAGCAGCCGGCCCGGGACGACCACAGATACGCAGTATTTT
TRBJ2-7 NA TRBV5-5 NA CASSVSSYEQYF TGTGCCAGCAGCGTCTCAAGCTACGAGCAGTACTTC
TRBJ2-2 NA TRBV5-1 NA CASSWSERTGELFF TGCGCCAGCAGCTGGTCGGAGAGGACCGGGGAGCTGTTTTTT
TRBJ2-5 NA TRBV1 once CTSRHGTGRETQYF TGCACCAGCAGGCACGGGACAGGGCGAGAGACCCAGTACTTC
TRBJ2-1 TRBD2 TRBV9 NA CASSVSGGANEQFF TGTGCCAGCAGCGTGAGCGGGGGGGCAAATGAGCAGTTCTTC
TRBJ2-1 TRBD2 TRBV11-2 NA CASSPERGYNEQFF TGTGCCAGCAGCCCTGAGCGGGGGTACAATGAGCAGTTCTTC
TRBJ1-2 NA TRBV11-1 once CASSSPHTF TGTGCCAGCAGCTCGCCCCACACCTTC
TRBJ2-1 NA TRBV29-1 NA CSVGLVQDNEQFF TGCAGCGTTGGACTAGTTCAAGACAATGAGCAGTTCTTC
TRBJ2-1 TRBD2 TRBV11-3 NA CASSLGGEGYNEQFF TGTGCCAGCAGCTTAGGTGGGGAGGGTTACAATGAGCAGTTCTTC
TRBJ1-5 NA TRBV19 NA CASNHIGEWGVSNQPQHF TGTGCCAGTAACCACATTGGGGAGTGGGGGGTATCCAATCAGCCCCAGCATTTT
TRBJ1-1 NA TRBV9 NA CASSVGSDSKAFF TGTGCCAGCAGCGTAGGTAGCGACTCAAAAGCTTTCTTT
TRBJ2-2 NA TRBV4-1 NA CASSQVKTGELFF TGCGCCAGCAGCCAAGTAAAAACCGGGGAGCTGTTTTTT
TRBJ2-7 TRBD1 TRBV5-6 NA CASSLERDRAYEQYF TGTGCCAGCAGTCTGGAAAGGGACAGGGCCTACGAGCAGTACTTC
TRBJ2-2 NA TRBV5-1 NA CASSLSQITGELFF TGCGCCAGCAGCTTGTCACAGATCACCGGGGAGCTGTTTTTT
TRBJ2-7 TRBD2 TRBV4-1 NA CASSQAGTNSYEQYF TGCGCCAGCAGCCAAGCGGGGACTAATTCCTACGAGCAGTACTTC
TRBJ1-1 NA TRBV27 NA CASSLVGRTEAFF TGTGCCAGCAGTTTAGTAGGGAGGACTGAAGCTTTCTTT
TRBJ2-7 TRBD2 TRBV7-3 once CASSLEAGVHEQYF TGTGCCAGCAGCTTAGAAGCGGGAGTACACGAGCAGTACTTC
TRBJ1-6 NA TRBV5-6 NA CASSLAGSGASPLHF TGTGCCAGCAGCTTGGCGGGCTCGGGGGCTTCACCCCTCCACTTT
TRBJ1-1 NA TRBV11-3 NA CASSLKSLSLEGTEAFF TGTGCCAGCAGCTTAAAAAGCTTGAGCTTAGAAGGGACTGAAGCTTTCTTT
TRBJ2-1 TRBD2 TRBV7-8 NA CASSLIAGNSYNEQFF TGTGCCAGCAGCCTCATAGCGGGTAATTCCTACAATGAGCAGTTCTTC
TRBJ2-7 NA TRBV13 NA CASRLKAAGPYEQYF TGTGCCAGCAGGTTAAAGGCCGCCGGGCCCTACGAGCAGTACTTC
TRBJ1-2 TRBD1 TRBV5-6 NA CASSPRTGTSYGYTF TGTGCCAGCAGCCCGAGGACAGGGACCAGCTATGGCTACACCTTC
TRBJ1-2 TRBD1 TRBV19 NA CASQDRAPNRYGYTF TGTGCCAGTCAAGACAGGGCTCCAAACCGCTATGGCTACACCTTC
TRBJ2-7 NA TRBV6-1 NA CASGGFSLSYEQYF TGTGCCAGCGGGGGTTTTTCCCTCTCCTACGAGCAGTACTTC
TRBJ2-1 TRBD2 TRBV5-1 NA CASSFIAGDDNEQFF TGCGCCAGCAGCTTCATAGCGGGGGATGACAATGAGCAGTTCTTC
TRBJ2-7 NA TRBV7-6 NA CASSLWSGENYEQYF TGTGCCAGCAGCTTATGGTCGGGGGAAAACTACGAGCAGTACTTC
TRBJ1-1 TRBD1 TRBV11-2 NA CASSNPDRATEAFF TGTGCCAGCAGCAACCCGGACAGGGCCACTGAAGCTTTCTTT
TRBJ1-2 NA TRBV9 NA CASSATGGVFSGYTF TGTGCCAGCAGCGCCACGGGGGGCGTCTTTTCCGGCTACACCTTC
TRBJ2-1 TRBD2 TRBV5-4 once CASSLAGNHDWRGGSEQFF TGTGCCAGCAGCTTGGCTGGCAACCACGACTGGCGGGGGGGAAGTGAGCAGTTCTTC
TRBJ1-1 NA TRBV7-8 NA CASSLGGAALNTEAFF TGTGCCAGCAGCTTAGGGGGGGCGGCCTTGAACACTGAAGCTTTCTTT
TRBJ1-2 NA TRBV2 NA CASSDGGSYGYTF TGTGCCAGCAGTGATGGGGGAAGCTATGGCTACACCTTC
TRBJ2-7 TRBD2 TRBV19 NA CASSIGLAGGHEQYF TGTGCCAGTAGTATCGGGCTAGCGGGGGGGCACGAGCAGTACTTC
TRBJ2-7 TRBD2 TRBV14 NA CASSQTRSGTYEQYF TGTGCCAGCAGCCAAACCCGGAGCGGGACCTACGAGCAGTACTTC
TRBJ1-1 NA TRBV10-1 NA CASRPTRGTEAFF TGCGCCAGCAGACCCACGAGGGGCACTGAAGCTTTCTTT
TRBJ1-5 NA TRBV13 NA CASSLTPGPNQPQHF TGTGCCAGCAGCTTAACTCCGGGCCCCAATCAGCCCCAGCATTTT
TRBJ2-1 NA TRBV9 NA CASSGREEEQFF TGTGCCAGCAGCGGCAGGGAGGAGGAGCAGTTCTTC
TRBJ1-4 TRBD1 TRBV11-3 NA CASSSPDRGWKLFF TGTGCCAGCAGCTCACCCGACAGGGGGTGGAAACTGTTTTTT
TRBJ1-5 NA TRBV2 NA CASSGWENQPQHF TGTGCCAGCAGTGGGTGGGAAAATCAGCCCCAGCATTTT
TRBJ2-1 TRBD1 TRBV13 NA CASSTPDRGGYNEQFF TGTGCCAGCAGCACGCCAGACAGGGGTGGGTACAATGAGCAGTTCTTC
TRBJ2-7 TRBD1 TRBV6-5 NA CASRQTGLVYEQYF TGTGCCAGCAGACAGACAGGGCTCGTTTACGAGCAGTACTTC
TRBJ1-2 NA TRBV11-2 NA CASSLGTSNYGYTF TGTGCCAGCAGCTTAGGGACATCGAATTATGGCTACACCTTC
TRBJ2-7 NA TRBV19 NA CASSYGDEQYF TGTGCCAGTAGTTACGGGGACGAGCAGTACTTC
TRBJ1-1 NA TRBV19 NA CASSIGNTEAFF TGTGCCAGTAGTATAGGCAACACTGAAGCTTTCTTT
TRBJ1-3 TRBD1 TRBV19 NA CASSRQGFFNTIYF TGTGCCAGTAGCAGACAGGGATTCTTCAACACCATATATTTT
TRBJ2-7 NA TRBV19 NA CASSVDRFNEQYF TGTGCCAGTAGTGTCGACAGGTTTAACGAGCAGTACTTC
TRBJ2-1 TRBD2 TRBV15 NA CATSRRTSGEYNEQFF TGTGCCACCAGCAGACGAACTAGCGGGGAATACAATGAGCAGTTCTTC
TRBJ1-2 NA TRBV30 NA CALRLSYGYTF TGTGCCCTGAGGTTGAGCTATGGCTACACCTTC
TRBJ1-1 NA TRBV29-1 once CSVIQVNTEAFF TGCAGCGTAATACAGGTGAACACTGAAGCTTTCTTT
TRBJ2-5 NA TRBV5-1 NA CASSSTGGGETQYF TGCGCCAGCAGCTCCACAGGGGGGGGAGAGACCCAGTACTTC